This TCR beta chain was obtained from a study of blood T cell repertoires in COVID-19. Study summary: The samples span acute and convalescent COVID-19 from the United States, Italy and Spain.

Germline V CDR1 and CDR2: SGHRS, YFSETQ. The trim removed 4 bases at V and 4 bases at J, leaving 9 bases unmatched. This CDR3 region has 16 residues. Libraries were prepared by immunoSEQ multiplex PCR; TCRdb keeps only in-frame clonotypes and omits some of them. The table has about 200,000 clones, 88% seen once. Sequenced input: peripheral blood. This sequence originates from a man aged 18 to 35 with active or convalescent COVID-19. The chain is built from TRBV5-1 and TRBJ2-3, with 10 bases that match TRBD1. Here the CDR3 DNA reads TGCGCCAGCAGCCTCACCCCGGGACAGGGGCCAGATACGCAGTATTTT. It translates to CASSLTPGQGPDTQYF.